These 11 T cell receptor beta chains were sequenced from one sample in a study of T cell responses to AZD1222 COVID-19 vaccine. TCRdb's copy holds only in-frame clones and misses some; the assay was immunoSEQ multiplex PCR. The table includes 100,000 to 150,000 clones, about 89% detected once. The source was peripheral blood, collected on day 0 of MenACWY control vaccination. These receptor sequences come from an adult in good health.

The rearrangement joins TRBV6-1 to TRBJ2-7, with unresolved D. Germline loops: CDR1 MNHNS, CDR2 SASEGT. The CDR3 is made up of 14 amino acids. V lost 2 bases to trimming and J lost 4 bases, with 12 bases between them. CDR3 amino acids: CASSEYQPPYEQYF. The CDR3 DNA is TGTGCCAGCAGTGAATACCAGCCACCATACGAGCAGTACTTC.

The chain uses TRBV9 and TRBJ1-1; D is unresolved. The CDR3 is 14 residues long. V was cut by 0 bases and J by 4 bases, with 10 bases left in between. Looked up from germline, CDR1 is SGDLS and CDR2 is YYNGEE. CDR3: CASSVGTTGTEAFF. CDR3 nucleotide sequence: TGTGCCAGCAGCGTAGGTACAACGGGCACTGAAGCTTTCTTT.

The chain recombines TRBV5-4 with TRBJ2-5; TRBD2 aligns across 9 bases. This CDR3 is built from 16 residues. The trim removed 1 base at V and 0 bases at J, leaving 4 bases unmatched. Germline CDR1 and CDR2: SGHNT and YYREEE (reference sequence). DNA for the CDR3: TGTGCCAGCAGCTTGTGGCCTAGCGGGAACCAAGAGACCCAGTACTTC. This translates into CASSLWPSGNQETQYF.

This sequence joins TRBV27 and TRBJ2-5; D possibly corresponds to TRBD2 (6 bases). CDR1 MNHEY and CDR2 SMNVEV come from the germline V gene (reference sequence). V lost 1 base and J lost 7, with 13 bases in between. The CDR3 is made up of 14 amino acids. The CDR3 loop reads CASSLWGDVATQYF. CDR3 coding DNA: TGTGCCAGCAGTTTATGGGGGGACGTAGCGACCCAGTACTTC.

This chain uses TRBV7-9 with TRBJ1-2; the D gene is possibly TRBD1 (6 bases). The CDR3 is 13 amino acids. V lost 0 bases and J 7 bases, leaving 9 bases between the germline ends. Germline values: CDR1 SEHNR, CDR2 FQNEAQ (reference sequence). The CDR3 region has the DNA TGTGCCAGCAGCTTAGCGGGGGCAGGTGGCTACACCTTC. Translating it yields CASSLAGAGGYTF.

The chain carries TRBV7-2 and TRBJ2-2; no reliable D call. Looked up from germline, CDR1 is SGHTA and CDR2 is FQGNSA. Trimming took off 5 bases at V and 4 bases at J, with 14 bases between the two ends. This CDR3 region has 15 residues. Written as DNA, the CDR3 is TGTGCCAGCAGCCGTACACTATCAGGCACCGGGGAGCTGTTTTTT. Amino acids: CASSRTLSGTGELFF.

J is TRBJ2-1 and V is TRBV12-3 or TRBV12-4; D is possibly TRBD1 (6 bases). Trimming shortened V by 6 bases and J by 9 bases, and 15 bases separated the two germline ends. This CDR3 contains 13 residues. The CDR3 sequence: CASRGAGPGEQFF. CDR3 in DNA: TGTGCCAGCAGGGGGGCCGGGCCGGGTGAGCAGTTCTTC.

This rearrangement joins TRBV7-8 to TRBJ1-4; 10 positions agree with TRBD1. The CDR3 extends over 15 amino acids. CDR1 SGHVS and CDR2 FQNEAQ come from the germline V gene. The trim removed 5 bases at V and 7 bases at J, leaving 7 bases unmatched. DNA of the CDR3: TGTGCCAGCAGCGAGAGACAGGGGGCAGGTGAAAAACTGTTTTTT. It specifies CASSERQGAGEKLFF.

This chain joins TRBV2 and TRBJ1-2; D is perhaps TRBD1 (6 bases). The germline V gene encodes CDR1 SNHLY and CDR2 FYNNEI. Trimming pared 5 bases from V and 4 bases from J, leaving 14 bases between. CDR3 size: 14 residues. This chain's CDR3 is CASSRTVSFYGYTF. The DNA for the CDR3 is TGTGCCAGCAGTCGGACAGTTTCTTTCTATGGCTACACCTTC.

The chain carries TRBV11-3 and TRBJ1-1; D not certain. The CDR3 covers 11 residues. Germline CDR1 and CDR2: SGHNT and YENEEA. V was cut by 0 bases and J by 10 bases, with 6 bases left in between. The chain's CDR3 is CASSLDGLAFF. The CDR3 region has the DNA TGTGCCAGCAGCTTAGATGGGTTAGCTTTCTTT.

The chain carries TRBV6-2 or TRBV6-3 and TRBJ2-1, with 7 nucleotides matching TRBD2. Trimming cost V 2 bases and J 8 bases; bases outside gene matches: 3. This CDR3 has 13 amino acids. Germline CDR1 reads MNHEY; CDR2 reads SVGEGT. The CDR3 coding sequence is TGTGCCAGCAGTTACGGGAGGGCATATGAGCAGTTCTTC. This codes for CASSYGRAYEQFF.